This T cell receptor beta chain was captured by sequencing in a study of T-cell memory formation after mild COVID-19. In its sample, this clonotype was seen many times. Antigen: not known. Amplification by 5'RACE using constant-segment primers produced TCR alpha and TCR beta cDNA libraries that carried sample barcodes and UMIs. TCRdb re-called the 5' RACE reads with MiXCR, one entry per CDR3 protein. This sample has a few hundred thousand distinct CDR3 sequences, with roughly 8% found just once. Study-wide findings and caveats: The study found contracting CD4+ clones mainly in CM and EM and contracting CD8+ clones in EMRA. Memory cells collected pre-infection included some clones that later responded, suggesting cross-reactive memory joined.

V shed 4 bases and J shed 3 bases, with 12 bases lying between them. Germline V gene lookup returns CDR1 SGHRS and CDR2 YFSETQ. The CDR3 is made up of 14 amino acids. V and J are TRBV5-1 and TRBJ2-3, with D possibly being TRBD1 (5 bases). Input material: PBMCs or a T cell subset sorted from them (not recorded which). The TCR was taken from a man aged 18 to 29 who had mild COVID-19 (a few samples of this study predate the infection). Cell type and time point are not known. CDR3 sequence: CASSLLKGTDTQYF. The CDR3 bases are TGCGCCAGCAGCCTCTTAAAGGGGACAGATACGCAGTATTTT.